The clone carrying this T cell receptor (beta chain) is categorized as large (0.1 to 1%). Stated treatment: randomized to nivolumab then ipilimumab (arm A) or the reverse (arm B). PBMC sorting kept live CD3+CD8+ cells without CD19 or CD56. Germline-derived CDR1 and CDR2 are SEHNR and FQNEAQ (reference sequence). V shed 1 base, J shed 7 bases, and the junction held 4 bases outside the gene matches. The CDR3 length is 14 residues. The data stem from a study of sequential checkpoint blockade in melanoma. The assay was immunoSEQ multiplex PCR, and TCRdb's table has in-frame clones only and misses some. In the table there are around 10,000 clones, less than 80% of which are singletons.

This material consisted of CD8+ T cells sorted from blood (inferred from file names), taken from a patient given nivolumab and ipilimumab in sequence. This sequence originates from a human donor with melanoma. The chain carries TRBV7-9 and TRBJ1-1; 9 nucleotides match TRBD1. CDR3 bases: TGTGCCAGCAGCTTAGTATCGACAGGGGGTGAAGCTTTCTTT. Amino acid sequence: CASSLVSTGGEAFF.